The 26 T cell receptor beta chains below all came from one sample that was sequenced in a study of radiotherapy plus CTLA-4 blockade in lung cancer. The repertoire was sequenced with immunoSEQ multiplex PCR; TCRdb's copy has only in-frame clones and lacks some. This table holds roughly 30,000 clones, around 79% found once. The material sequenced was peripheral blood, taken from a patient treated with radiotherapy plus ipilimumab. These TCRs come from a human donor with non-small cell lung cancer that progressed on radiotherapy plus ipilimumab.

The chain is built from TRBV5-6 and TRBJ2-3; D uncertain. Germline CDR1 reads SGHDT; CDR2 reads YYEEEE. The CDR3 length is 14 residues. With 4 bases removed from V and 2 bases from J, the gap between germline ends came to 11 bases. CDR3 in amino acids: CASSPGWATDTQYF. The CDR3 region has the DNA TGTGCCAGCAGCCCCGGTTGGGCCACAGATACGCAGTATTTT.

This clone was seen a single time. The chain uses TRBV29-1 and TRBJ2-3; TRBD1 agrees at 10 bases. Germline V gene sequence: CDR1 SQVTM, CDR2 ANQGSEA. CDR3 size: 15 residues. V dropped 3 bases and J dropped 4; count of bases not matched to a gene: 7. CDR3 coding DNA: TGCAGCGTTGACGGGACAGGGGTATCTCCAGATACGCAGTATTTT. It encodes CSVDGTGVSPDTQYF.

The chain uses TRBV5-8 and TRBJ1-3; perhaps TRBD1 as D (6 bases). Germline CDR1 SGHTS, CDR2 YDEGEE. V was cut by 4 bases and J by 0 bases, with 14 bases left in between. This CDR3 spans 16 amino acids. Here the CDR3 DNA reads TGTGCCAGCAGCCCTGGGGGGGCCAGCTCTGGAAACACCATATATTTT. This sequence encodes CASSPGGASSGNTIYF. The whole variable domain, filled in from reference TRBV5-8 and TRBJ1-3, reads EAGVTQSPTHLIKTRGQQATLRCSPISGHTSVYWYQQALGLGLQFLLWYDEGEERNRGNFPPRFSGRQFPNYSSELNVNALELEDSALYLCASSPGGASSGNTIYFGEGSWLTVV.

This clone was observed a few times. The chain uses TRBV10-2 and TRBJ2-7; possibly TRBD2 for D (5 bases). Per the germline V gene, CDR1 is WSHSY and CDR2 is SAAADI. The V end lost 3 bases, the J end lost 3 bases, and 6 bases lay between the germline ends. The CDR3 is 12 amino acids. The CDR3 reads CASSDEGYEQYF. CDR3 nucleotides: TGCGCCAGCAGTGATGAGGGCTACGAGCAGTACTTC.

This chain connects TRBV11-2 to TRBJ1-1; maybe TRBD1 (5 bases). The V end lost 6 bases, the J end lost 4 bases, and 12 bases lay between the germline ends. This CDR3 has 13 residues. CDR1 is SGHAT and CDR2 is FQNNGV in the germline V gene. The CDR3 is CASSFLGGTEAFF. The DNA for the CDR3 is TGTGCCAGCAGTTTTCTTGGGGGCACTGAAGCTTTCTTT.

The chain combines TRBV2 with TRBJ1-3, with a possible D match to TRBD1 (5 bases). Germline CDR1 and CDR2: SNHLY and FYNNEI. V was pared by 7 bases and J by 0 bases, with 13 bases between. The CDR3 has 15 residues. CDR3 sequence: CASNGQLRSGNTIYF. CDR3 DNA sequence: TGTGCCAGCAACGGACAACTTCGCTCTGGAAACACCATATATTTT.

This clone was picked up a small number of times. The V call is TRBV4-1, the J call TRBJ2-7, with D unresolved. Germline assignment: CDR1 MGHRA and CDR2 YSYEKL. The CDR3 runs 12 residues. V lost 4 bases and J 6 bases, leaving 10 bases between the germline ends. CDR3 DNA sequence: TGCGCCAGCAGCCCCCGGTCGAGCGAGCAGTACTTC. It specifies CASSPRSSEQYF.

This clone has a single count. V is TRBV29-1 and J is TRBJ2-5, with D possibly matching TRBD2 (5 bases). Germline V gene sequence: CDR1 SQVTM, CDR2 ANQGSEA. The V and J ends lost 3 bases and 5 bases respectively, with 22 bases between them. The length of the CDR3 is 16 residues. CDR3 amino acids: CSVELSSYFREETQYF. The DNA of the CDR3 is TGCAGCGTTGAGTTATCATCTTACTTTAGGGAGGAGACCCAGTACTTC.

A few counts support this clone. The J gene is TRBJ2-3, the V gene TRBV10-3, with D perhaps TRBD2 (6 bases). The V end lost 6 bases, the J end lost 2 bases, and 12 bases lay between the germline ends. There are 14 residues in the CDR3. Per germline, CDR1 ENHRY and CDR2 SYGVKD. This CDR3 is CAISDGDSTDTQYF. The CDR3 DNA reads TGTGCCATCAGCGACGGGGACTCCACAGATACGCAGTATTTT.

There are a few counts of this clone. V and J are TRBV7-8 and TRBJ1-1; TRBD1 is a possible D gene (6 bases). This CDR3 contains 13 residues. Germline V gene sequence: CDR1 SGHVS, CDR2 FQNEAQ. Trimming removed 7 bases from V and 3 bases from J, with 12 bases in between. The CDR3 spells CASKGGGDTEAFF. The CDR3 DNA is TGTGCCAGCAAGGGGGGCGGGGACACTGAAGCTTTCTTT.

This sequence joins TRBV4-1 and TRBJ2-5; 7 nucleotides align to TRBD1. Looked up from germline, CDR1 is MGHRA and CDR2 is YSYEKL. J lost 3 bases, V lost 0 bases, and 4 bases had no gene match. The length of the CDR3 is 15 residues. CDR3 sequence (DNA): TGCGCCAGCAGCCAAGATCCCGACAGGGAAGAGACCCAGTACTTC. This encodes CASSQDPDREETQYF.

This clone was counted a single time. The chain's CDR3 is CARSLECDTGAMRNTEAFF. DNA for the CDR3: TGTGCCAGAAGCTTGGAATGTGACACAGGAGCTATGAGGAACACTGAAGCTTTCTTT. This chain links TRBV5-3 with TRBJ1-1, with a tentative D call TRBD1 (5 bases). TRBV5-3 is labeled an ORF, and its function is uncertain. Trimming left V 0 bases short and J 1 base short, with 22 bases between. The CDR3 extends over 19 amino acids.

This rearrangement joins TRBV5-1 to TRBJ1-2; weak D call: TRBD1 (5 bases). Germline CDR1 is SGHRS and CDR2 is YFSETQ. Trimming took off 0 bases at V and 10 bases at J, with 13 bases between the two ends. The CDR3 is 13 residues long. The CDR3 spells CASSLVQGRDYTF. The CDR3 DNA sequence: TGCGCCAGCAGCTTGGTTCAGGGTAGGGACTACACCTTC.

This chain uses TRBV7-9 with TRBJ2-1; 11 nucleotides align to TRBD2. Germline values: CDR1 SEHNR, CDR2 FQNEAQ (reference sequence). The V segment lost 4 bases and the J segment 10 bases; nucleotides outside the gene matches: 12. The CDR3 consists of 16 residues. The CDR3 reads CASSSRASGRFREQFF. The CDR3 DNA reads TGTGCCAGCAGCTCCCGTGCTAGCGGGAGGTTCCGGGAGCAGTTCTTC.

This clone was observed a few times. The gene calls are TRBV30 and TRBJ1-1; D uncertain. Trimming left V 4 bases short and J 11 bases short, with 23 bases between. The CDR3 runs 14 residues. Germline V lookup: CDR1 GTSNPN, CDR2 SVGIG (reference sequence). The CDR3 DNA sequence: TGTGCCTGGAACCTCAAATCTGGCAGGACGGTGGCTTTCTTT. Encoded protein: CAWNLKSGRTVAFF. Supplemented by reference TRBV30 and TRBJ1-1, the full variable domain reads SQTIHQWPATLVQPVGSPLSLECTVEGTSNPNLYWYRQAAGRGLQLLFYSVGIGQISSEVPQNLSASRPQDRQFILSSKKLLLSDSGFYLCAWNLKSGRTVAFFGQGTRLTVV.

The CDR3 sequence is CASSLQREGYNEQFF. The CDR3 DNA sequence: TGTGCCAGCAGCTTACAGCGGGAGGGCTACAATGAGCAGTTCTTC. This chain connects TRBV7-8 to TRBJ2-1; TRBD2 matches 10 bases. J lost 3 bases, V lost 2 bases, and 1 base had no gene match. The CDR3 loop spans 15 amino acids. Germline CDR1 reads SGHVS; CDR2 reads FQNEAQ.

The chain has TRBV2 and TRBJ1-1; no clear D gene. Looked up from germline, CDR1 is SNHLY and CDR2 is FYNNEI. This CDR3 spans 13 amino acids. V lost 1 base and J lost 0, with 3 bases in between. The DNA of the CDR3 is TGTGCCAGCAGTGAAGAAGTGAACACTGAAGCTTTCTTT. It specifies CASSEEVNTEAFF.

The chain recombines TRBV15 with TRBJ1-1; weak D call: TRBD1 (5 bases). In germline, CDR1 is LNHNV, CDR2 YYDKDF (reference sequence). Deletions cut 1 base from V and 4 bases from J, with 13 bases between. This CDR3 has 15 amino acids. CDR3 nucleotides: TGTGCCACCAGCAGAGGGGGGGGTGTATCCACTGAAGCTTTCTTT. Its protein product is CATSRGGGVSTEAFF.

The chain employs TRBV7-9 and TRBJ2-7, with D perhaps being TRBD1 or TRBD2 (5 bases each). The CDR3 is 14 amino acids. V lost 5 bases, J lost 1 base, and 12 bases lay in between. In germline, CDR1 is SEHNR, CDR2 FQNEAQ (reference sequence). The CDR3 reads CASSPPWGSYEQYF. The CDR3 bases are TGTGCCAGCAGCCCTCCGTGGGGGTCCTACGAGCAGTACTTC. Together with reference TRBV7-9 and TRBJ2-7, the CDR3 gives the full variable domain: DTGVSQNPRHKITKRGQNVTFRCDPISEHNRLYWYRQTLGQGPEFLTYFQNEAQLEKSRLLSDRFSAERPKGSFSTLEIQRTEQGDSAMYLCASSPPWGSYEQYFGPGTRLTVT.

V is TRBV6-5 and J is TRBJ1-5; D not resolved. The CDR3 runs 13 residues. Per the germline V gene, CDR1 is MNHEY and CDR2 is SVGAGI. Trimming took off 4 bases at V and 7 bases at J, with 11 bases between the two ends. CDR3 in DNA: TGTGCCAGCAGTTCGGGAGGCACGCAGCCCCAGCATTTT. Amino acid sequence: CASSSGGTQPQHF.

This chain joins TRBV7-5 and TRBJ2-7; the table's TRBD1 call for D was not verified on the DNA. TRBV7-5 is shown as a pseudogene. The length of the CDR3 is 13 residues. The CDR3 coding sequence is TGTGCCAGCAGCCCCCAGGGGGCGGGCGAGCAGTACTTC. This codes for CASSPQGAGEQYF.

This clone was observed a few times. The chain joins TRBV4-3 to TRBJ2-5; D uncertain. Germline loops: CDR1 LGHNA, CDR2 YSLEER. This CDR3 is built from 15 residues. Deletions cut 0 bases from V and 4 bases from J, with 12 bases between. CDR3 amino acids: CASSQDSSLGETQYF. The CDR3 coding sequence is TGCGCCAGCAGCCAAGATTCGAGTCTGGGAGAGACCCAGTACTTC.

The rearrangement uses TRBV5-6 and TRBJ1-5; D remains ambiguous. The V end was cut by 4 bases, the J end by 0 bases, with 20 bases between. Looked up from germline, CDR1 is SGHDT and CDR2 is YYEEEE. The CDR3 has 18 residues. The CDR3 sequence is CASSTGGAVLYSNQPQHF. Here the CDR3 DNA reads TGTGCCAGCAGCACGGGAGGAGCAGTACTGTATAGCAATCAGCCCCAGCATTTT.

By frequency in the sample, this clone is medium-sized (0.01 to 0.1%). The J gene is TRBJ1-4, the V gene TRBV18; 8 bases are a match to TRBD1. The CDR3 runs 17 residues. V lost 5 bases to trimming and J lost 4 bases; unmatched junction nucleotides: 12. Germline CDR1 is KGHSH and CDR2 is LQKENI. CDR3 coding DNA: TGTGCCAGCTCAGGGAGACAGGGGCGACAATTTAATGAAAAACTGTTTTTT. It is translated as CASSGRQGRQFNEKLFF.

The chain couples TRBV5-1 to TRBJ2-7; 9 bases map to TRBD2. Germline V gene sequence: CDR1 SGHRS, CDR2 YFSETQ. This CDR3 is 15 amino acids long. V shed 4 bases, J shed 0 bases, and the junction held 5 bases outside the gene matches. CDR3 loop: CASSISGSGSYEQYF. The CDR3 nucleotides are TGCGCCAGCAGCATTAGCGGGAGTGGCTCCTACGAGCAGTACTTC.

The chain links TRBV7-2 to TRBJ1-5; 7 positions agree with TRBD1. The V gene's germline CDR1 is SGHTA and CDR2 FQGNSA. With V trimmed by 4 bases and J by 3 bases, 6 bases remained unmatched. The CDR3 runs 15 residues. CDR3 DNA sequence: TGTGCCAGCAGCTCCGGGACAGCCTTCAATCAGCCCCAGCATTTT. Translation gives CASSSGTAFNQPQHF.